This T cell receptor (beta chain) was identified in a study of CD8 T cells in Susac syndrome. Trimming removed 4 bases from V and 8 bases from J, with 17 bases in between. This CDR3 has 14 amino acids. Germline CDR1 is KGHSY and CDR2 is FQNENV. Reverse transcription of roughly 0.45 to 1 ug RNA used random hexamers. immunoSEQ multiplex PCR amplified TCR beta CDR3 across 54 Vbeta, 13 Jbeta. Each CDR3 protein gets one entry after TCRdb re-called the immunoSEQ multiplex PCR reads with MiXCR. The repertoire has about 120,000 distinct CDR3 sequences, about 92% of them found once; the top ten carry 0.093%. Treatment-naive patients with stable or active relapsing-remitting disease served as multiple sclerosis controls. TEMRA cells were FACS-enriched, while CD8+ and CD4+ T cells were negatively isolated.

The sample taken for sequencing was CD4+ T cells from PBMCs. The sequence was collected from a human donor with multiple sclerosis. The rearrangement uses TRBV16 and TRBJ1-2; D is possibly TRBD1 (5 bases). As DNA, the CDR3 is TGTGCCAGCAGCCGGGACGGCCCGAAGTTGGGCTACACCTTC. Its translation is CASSRDGPKLGYTF.